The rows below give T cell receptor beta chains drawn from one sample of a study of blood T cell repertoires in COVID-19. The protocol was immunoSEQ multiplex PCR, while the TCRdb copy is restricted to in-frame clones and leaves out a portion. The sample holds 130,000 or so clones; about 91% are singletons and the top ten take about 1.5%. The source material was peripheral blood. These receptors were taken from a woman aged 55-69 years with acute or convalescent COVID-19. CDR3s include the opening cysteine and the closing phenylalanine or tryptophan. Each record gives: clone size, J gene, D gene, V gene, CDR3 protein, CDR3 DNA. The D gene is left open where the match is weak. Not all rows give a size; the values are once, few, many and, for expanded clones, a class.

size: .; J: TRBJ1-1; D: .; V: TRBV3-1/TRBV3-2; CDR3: CASSQELGAGTEAFF; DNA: TGTGCCAGCAGCCAAGAGTTAGGGGCTGGTACTGAAGCTTTCTTT
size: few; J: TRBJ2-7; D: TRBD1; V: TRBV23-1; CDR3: CASSHRDSYEQYF; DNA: TGCGCCAGCAGCCACCGGGACAGCTACGAGCAGTACTTC
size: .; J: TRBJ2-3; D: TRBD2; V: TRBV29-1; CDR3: CSVVPGLAGQGTDTQYF; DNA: TGCAGCGTAGTACCGGGACTAGCGGGGCAGGGCACAGATACGCAGTATTTT
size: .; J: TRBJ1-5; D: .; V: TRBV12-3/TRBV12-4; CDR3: CASSLGRNQPQHF; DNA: TGTGCCAGCAGTTTAGGGCGGAATCAGCCCCAGCATTTT
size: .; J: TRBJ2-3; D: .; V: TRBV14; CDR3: CASSQDLRTDTQYF; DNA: TGTGCCAGCAGCCAAGATCTCCGCACAGATACGCAGTATTTT
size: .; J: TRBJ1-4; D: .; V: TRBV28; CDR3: CASAGRSGEKLFF; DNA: TGTGCCAGCGCCGGGAGAAGCGGTGAAAAACTGTTTTTT
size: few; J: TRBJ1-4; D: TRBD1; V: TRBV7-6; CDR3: CASSLGYTGEEKLFF; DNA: TGTGCCAGCAGCTTAGGGTATACAGGGGAAGAAAAACTGTTTTTT
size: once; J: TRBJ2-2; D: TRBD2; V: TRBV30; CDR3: CAWSVLGGANTGELFF; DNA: TGTGCCTGGAGTGTACTTGGGGGGGCGAACACCGGGGAGCTGTTTTTT
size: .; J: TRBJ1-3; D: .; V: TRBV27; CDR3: CASSGSGEGSGNTIYF; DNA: TGTGCCAGCAGCGGATCAGGGGAGGGCTCTGGAAACACCATATATTTT
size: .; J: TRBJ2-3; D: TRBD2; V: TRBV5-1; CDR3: CASLGTRDTQYF; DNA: TGCGCCAGCCTCGGGACTAGAGATACGCAGTATTTT
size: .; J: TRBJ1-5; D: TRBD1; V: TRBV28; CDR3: CASSSPLGTALDSNQPQHF; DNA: TGTGCCAGCAGTTCCCCACTCGGGACAGCCCTGGATAGCAATCAGCCCCAGCATTTT
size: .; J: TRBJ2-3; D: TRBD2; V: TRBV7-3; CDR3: CASSPGLAGAGDTQYF; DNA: TGTGCCAGCAGCCCGGGACTAGCGGGGGCAGGGGATACGCAGTATTTT
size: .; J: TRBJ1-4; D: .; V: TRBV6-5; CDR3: CASSYSSGSREKLFF; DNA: TGTGCCAGCAGTTACTCGTCAGGGTCAAGGGAAAAACTGTTTTTT
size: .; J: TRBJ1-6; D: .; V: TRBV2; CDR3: CASSESRVRSPLHF; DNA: TGTGCCAGCAGTGAATCCAGGGTGAGGTCACCCCTCCACTTT
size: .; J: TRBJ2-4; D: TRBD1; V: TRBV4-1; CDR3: CASSWTGTAVGKNIQYF; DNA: TGCGCCAGCAGCTGGACCGGGACAGCTGTTGGCAAAAACATTCAGTACTTC
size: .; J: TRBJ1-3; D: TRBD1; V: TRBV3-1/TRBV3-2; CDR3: CASSLGQGGNTIYF; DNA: TGTGCCAGCAGCCTTGGACAGGGTGGAAACACCATATATTTT
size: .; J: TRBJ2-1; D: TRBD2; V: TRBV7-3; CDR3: CASSLQRGGHNEQFF; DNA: TGTGCCAGCAGCTTACAGCGGGGGGGCCACAATGAGCAGTTCTTC
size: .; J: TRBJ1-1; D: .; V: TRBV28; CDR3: CASTLPGGRTTEAFF; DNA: TGTGCCAGCACCCTTCCCGGGGGGCGGACCACTGAAGCTTTCTTT
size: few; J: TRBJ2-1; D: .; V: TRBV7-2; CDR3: CASLPGHYSYNEQFF; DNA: TGTGCCAGCTTGCCCGGACATTACTCCTACAATGAGCAGTTCTTC
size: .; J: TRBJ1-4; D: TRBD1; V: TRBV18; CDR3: CASSPLQGGEKLFF; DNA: TGTGCCAGCTCACCTTTACAAGGGGGCGAAAAACTGTTTTTT
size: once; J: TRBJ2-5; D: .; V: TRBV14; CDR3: CASGGTLQETQYF; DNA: TGTGCCAGCGGCGGGACTCTCCAAGAGACCCAGTACTTC
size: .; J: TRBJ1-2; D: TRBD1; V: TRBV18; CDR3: CASSGTAANYGYTF; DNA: TGTGCCAGCTCAGGGACAGCCGCTAACTATGGCTACACCTTC
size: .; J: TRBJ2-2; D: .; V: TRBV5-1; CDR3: CASSFGWTGELFF; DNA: TGCGCCAGCAGCTTCGGTTGGACCGGGGAGCTGTTTTTT
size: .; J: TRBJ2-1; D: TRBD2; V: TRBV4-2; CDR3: CASSQGETSTYNEQFF; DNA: TGTGCCAGCAGCCAAGGGGAGACTAGCACCTACAATGAGCAGTTCTTC
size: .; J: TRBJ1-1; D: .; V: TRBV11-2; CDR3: CASSLRGRGNTEAFF; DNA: TGTGCCAGCAGCTTAAGGGGCAGAGGGAACACTGAAGCTTTCTTT
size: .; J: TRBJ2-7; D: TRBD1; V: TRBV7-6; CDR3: CASSLGGTGGYEQYF; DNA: TGTGCCAGCAGCTTAGGAGGGACAGGAGGCTACGAGCAGTACTTC
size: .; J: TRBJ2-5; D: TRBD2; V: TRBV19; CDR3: CASRLTTSGGGETQYF; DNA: TGTGCCAGTAGATTGACTACTAGCGGGGGTGGAGAGACCCAGTACTTC
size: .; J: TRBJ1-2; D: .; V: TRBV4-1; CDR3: CASSRGAQGEIYGYTF; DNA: TGCGCCAGCAGCCGCGGAGCCCAGGGCGAAATCTATGGCTACACCTTC
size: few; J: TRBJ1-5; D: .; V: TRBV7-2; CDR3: CASSLFSGRNGNQPQHF; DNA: TGTGCCAGCAGCTTATTTTCAGGGCGAAATGGCAATCAGCCCCAGCATTTT
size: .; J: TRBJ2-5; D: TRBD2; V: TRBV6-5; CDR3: CASMHLSGQETQYF; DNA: TGTGCCAGCATGCACCTTAGCGGGCAAGAGACCCAGTACTTC
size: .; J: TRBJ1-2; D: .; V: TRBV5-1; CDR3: CASSFLQGSYGYTF; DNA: TGCGCCAGCAGCTTCTTACAGGGCTCCTATGGCTACACCTTC
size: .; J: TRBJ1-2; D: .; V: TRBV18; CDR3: CASSLDEGGYTF; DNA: TGTGCCAGCTCACTTGACGAGGGTGGCTACACCTTC
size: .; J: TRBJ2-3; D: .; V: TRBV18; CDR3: CASSPGETDTQYF; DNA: TGTGCCAGCTCACCGGGCGAGACAGATACGCAGTATTTT
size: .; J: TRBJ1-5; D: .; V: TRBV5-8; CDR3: CASSLYRGNQPQHF; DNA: TGTGCCAGCAGCTTATACAGGGGCAATCAGCCCCAGCATTTT
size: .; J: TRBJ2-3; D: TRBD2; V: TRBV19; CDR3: CASSIDRLAGSTDTQYF; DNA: TGTGCCAGTAGTATAGATCGACTAGCGGGTTCCACAGATACGCAGTATTTT
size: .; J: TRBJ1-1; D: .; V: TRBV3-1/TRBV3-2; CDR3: CASRPLRGTEAFF; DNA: TGTGCCAGCAGACCCCTAAGGGGAACTGAAGCTTTCTTT
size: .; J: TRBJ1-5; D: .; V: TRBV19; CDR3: CASSIVGPEWSNQPQHF; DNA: TGTGCCAGTAGTATAGTGGGGCCTGAGTGGAGCAATCAGCCCCAGCATTTT
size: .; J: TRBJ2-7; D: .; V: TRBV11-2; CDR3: CASSPVPYEQYF; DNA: TGTGCCAGCAGCCCCGTCCCCTACGAGCAGTACTTC
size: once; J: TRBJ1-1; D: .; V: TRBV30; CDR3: CAWSARDTDTEAFF; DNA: TGTGCCTGGAGTGCCCGGGACACGGACACTGAAGCTTTCTTT
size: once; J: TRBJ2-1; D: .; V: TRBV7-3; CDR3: CASSPGRLNEQFF; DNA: TGTGCCAGCAGCCCCGGCAGGCTTAATGAGCAGTTCTTC
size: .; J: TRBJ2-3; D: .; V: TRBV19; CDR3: CASSIGGLGTDTQYF; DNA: TGTGCCAGTAGTATAGGCGGGCTCGGTACAGATACGCAGTATTTT
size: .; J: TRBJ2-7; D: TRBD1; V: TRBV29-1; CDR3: CSVEGTGDSYEQYF; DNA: TGCAGCGTGGAAGGGACAGGAGACTCCTACGAGCAGTACTTC
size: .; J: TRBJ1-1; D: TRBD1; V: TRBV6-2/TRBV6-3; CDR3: CASSYRGQTEAFF; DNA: TGTGCCAGCAGTTACAGGGGGCAAACTGAAGCTTTCTTT
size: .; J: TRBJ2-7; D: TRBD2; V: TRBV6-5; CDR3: CASSLAGGSYEQYF; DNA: TGTGCCAGCAGTTTAGCGGGGGGTTCCTACGAGCAGTACTTC
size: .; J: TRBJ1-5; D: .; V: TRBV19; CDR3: CASSMVQGYQPQHF; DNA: TGTGCCAGTAGTATGGTACAGGGTTACCAGCCCCAGCATTTT
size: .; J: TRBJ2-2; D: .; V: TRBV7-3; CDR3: CASSDGGNTGELFF; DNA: TGTGCCAGCAGCGACGGAGGGAACACCGGGGAGCTGTTTTTT
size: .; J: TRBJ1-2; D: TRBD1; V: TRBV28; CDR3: CASRRQGRPGGYTF; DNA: TGTGCCAGCAGACGACAGGGACGTCCTGGTGGCTACACCTTC
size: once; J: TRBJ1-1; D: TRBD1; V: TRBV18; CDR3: CASSPQGANTEAFF; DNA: TGTGCCAGCTCACCCCAGGGGGCTAACACTGAAGCTTTCTTT
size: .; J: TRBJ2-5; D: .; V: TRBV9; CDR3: CASSPRVLGETQYF; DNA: TGTGCCAGCAGCCCCCGGGTCTTAGGAGAGACCCAGTACTTC
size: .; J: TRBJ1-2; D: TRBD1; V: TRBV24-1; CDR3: CATSDDRGLMGYTF; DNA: TGTGCCACCAGTGACGACAGGGGCCTTATGGGCTACACCTTC
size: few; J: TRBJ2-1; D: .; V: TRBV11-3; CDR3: CASSLGSTALNNEQFF; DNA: TGTGCCAGCAGCTTAGGCTCCACGGCACTAAACAATGAGCAGTTCTTC
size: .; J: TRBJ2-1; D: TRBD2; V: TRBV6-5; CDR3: CASSILTSGGPEQFF; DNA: TGTGCCAGCAGTATCCTGACTAGCGGGGGGCCCGAGCAGTTCTTC
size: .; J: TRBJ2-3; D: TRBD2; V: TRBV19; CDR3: CASSRGLAGGPDTQYF; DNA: TGTGCCAGTAGCCGGGGACTAGCGGGGGGGCCAGATACGCAGTATTTT
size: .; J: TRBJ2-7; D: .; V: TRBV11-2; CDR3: CASSLRRNSYEQYF; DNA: TGTGCCAGCAGCTTACGGAGGAACTCCTACGAGCAGTACTTC
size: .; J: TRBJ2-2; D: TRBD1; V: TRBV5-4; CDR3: CASSPGTVNTGELFF; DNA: TGTGCCAGCAGCCCCGGGACAGTAAACACCGGGGAGCTGTTTTTT
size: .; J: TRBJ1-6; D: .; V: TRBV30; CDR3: CAWRLGGIDNSPLHF; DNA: TGTGCCTGGAGACTAGGGGGAATTGATAATTCACCCCTCCACTTT
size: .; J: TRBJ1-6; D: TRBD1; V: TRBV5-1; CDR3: CASRMTGLGSPLHF; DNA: TGCGCCAGCAGAATGACAGGGTTGGGTTCACCCCTCCACTTT